This entry lists 32 T cell receptor beta chains sequenced from one sample in a study of regulatory T cells in long-lasting Graves disease. According to the study, TCR beta libraries were built with iRepertoire HTBI primers and CDR3-region Arm-PCR. TCRdb fed the multiplex PCR reads into MiXCR, producing one record per CDR3 protein. The table lists 410,000 or so distinct CDR3 sequences, 14% to 15% of them singletons. Time point reported: newly diagnosed GD, antithyroid drugs for less than 3 months. Scientists built the TCR library using RNA that was extracted from PBMCs. The same data also went into a second study, on T cells in Graves' hyperthyroidism and ophthalmopathy.

This sample comprised peripheral blood mononuclear cells (PBMCs), obtained at new diagnosis, from a patient treated with antithyroid drugs. The receptor source for this set is a woman in her thirties with Graves disease.

A single count supports this clonotype. This may be a read error: a much more frequent sequence differs by one nucleotide. The CDR3 spells CAGSEAQGWNTEAFF. For the CDR3, the DNA is TGTGCCGGCAGTGAAGCTCAGGGTTGGAACACTGAAGCTTTCTTT. The chain joins TRBV6-2 or TRBV6-3 to TRBJ1-1; a possible D gene is TRBD1 (5 bases). CDR3 length: 15 amino acids. The V gene's germline CDR1 is MNHEY and CDR2 SVGEGT.

This clonotype was seen many times. This chain uses TRBV24-1 with TRBJ2-3, with 8 bases aligning to TRBD1. Losses at the gene ends were 4 bases for V and 5 bases for J; bases not matched to a gene: 10. Germline assignment: CDR1 KGHDR and CDR2 SFDVKD. The CDR3 spans 16 residues. CDR3 sequence reads: CATSDIQTGERDTQYF. The CDR3 nucleotides are TGTGCCACCAGTGACATCCAGACAGGGGAGAGAGATACGCAGTATTTT.

In its sample, this clonotype was seen many times. This chain connects TRBV7-8 to TRBJ2-7; 12 bases agree with TRBD2. CDR3 length: 16 amino acids. V trimming: 5 bases; J trimming: 4 bases; junction bases outside the gene matches: 9. Germline lookup yields CDR1 SGHVS and CDR2 FQNEAQ. CDR3 sequence reads: CASSLLTSGSSYEQYF. In nucleotides, the CDR3 is TGTGCCAGCAGCCTACTGACTAGCGGGAGCTCGTACGAGCAGTACTTC.

This clonotype has a count of ten or more. This chain joins TRBV28 and TRBJ2-1, with D uncertain. The CDR3 is 16 residues long. Germline loops: CDR1 MDHEN, CDR2 SYDVKM. The V end was cut by 7 bases, the J end by 0 bases, with 16 bases between. The CDR3 here is CASNAPRPGSYNEQFF. DNA for the CDR3: TGTGCCAGCAACGCCCCAAGGCCGGGCTCCTACAATGAGCAGTTCTTC.

At least ten counts were recorded for this clonotype. V is TRBV2 and J is TRBJ2-3; 10 bases align to TRBD2. The CDR3 is 15 residues long. Germline CDR1 and CDR2: SNHLY and FYNNEI. V gave up 5 bases and J gave up 4 bases; unmatched junction bases: 6. Here the CDR3 reads CASSSAGGQADTQYF. The CDR3 DNA reads TGTGCCAGCAGTTCAGCGGGAGGGCAGGCAGATACGCAGTATTTT. The full variable domain, rest sourced from reference TRBV2 and TRBJ2-3, is EPEVTQTPSHQVTQMGQEVILRCVPISNHLYFYWYRQILGQKVEFLVSFYNNEISEKSEIFDDQFSVERPDGSNFTLKIRSTKLEDSAMYFCASSSAGGQADTQYFGPGTRLTVL.

The sample holds many counts of this clonotype. The V gene is TRBV7-8, the J gene TRBJ1-5, with 10 nucleotides matching TRBD1. This CDR3 region has 15 residues. Germline V CDR1 and CDR2: SGHVS, FQNEAQ. Germline trimming cut 5 bases from V and 2 bases from J; bases unmatched to any gene: 3. The chain's CDR3 is CASSLGTGGNQPQHF. The CDR3 bases are TGTGCCAGCAGCCTCGGGACAGGGGGCAATCAGCCCCAGCATTTT. The whole variable domain, filled in from reference TRBV7-8 and TRBJ1-5, reads GAGVSQSPRYKVAKRGQDVALRCDPISGHVSLFWYQQALGQGPEFLTYFQNEAQLDKSGLPSDRFFAERPEGSVSTLKIQRTQQEDSAVYLCASSLGTGGNQPQHFGDGTRLSIL.

This clonotype was counted many times. The CDR3 is CASSSIRRDRAGHEQYF. CDR3 coding DNA: TGTGCCAGCAGCTCCATCCGCCGGGACAGGGCGGGTCACGAGCAGTACTTC. The rearrangement uses TRBV7-9 and TRBJ2-7, with 9 nucleotides matching TRBD1. The germline CDR1 and CDR2 sequences are SEHNR and FQNEAQ (reference sequence). V lost 4 bases to trimming and J lost 5 bases; unmatched junction nucleotides: 15. The CDR3 has 17 amino acids. Using reference TRBV7-9 and TRBJ2-7 for the parts outside the CDR3, the full variable domain is DTGVSQNPRHKITKRGQNVTFRCDPISEHNRLYWYRQTLGQGPEFLTYFQNEAQLEKSRLLSDRFSAERPKGSFSTLEIQRTEQGDSAMYLCASSSIRRDRAGHEQYFGPGTRLTVT.

The chain carries TRBV29-1 and TRBJ1-2; no clear D gene. V lost 0 bases and J 6 bases, leaving 14 bases between the germline ends. The V gene's germline CDR1 is SQVTM and CDR2 ANQGSEA. The CDR3 runs to 14 residues. The CDR3 coding sequence is TGCAGCGTTGAAGACCGAAGGGTTGGGAATGGCTACACCTTC. It yields the protein CSVEDRRVGNGYTF.

Comment on this clonotype: A junction boundary mismatches the germline segment, possibly from a read error. The chain is built from TRBV20-1 and TRBJ2-1, with D perhaps matching TRBD2 (5 bases). The CDR3 extends over 12 amino acids. Germline CDR1 DFQATT, CDR2 SNEGSKA (reference sequence). The CDR3 here is CSAPTDYDEQFF. The CDR3 coding sequence is TGCAGTGCTCCGACCGACTACGATGAGCAGTTCTTC.

The chain employs TRBV13 and TRBJ2-1, with 11 bases identical to TRBD1. CDR1 is PRHDT, CDR2 FYEKMQ, per germline (reference sequence). CDR3 length: 15 residues. Trimming took 2 bases from V and 10 from J; bases not matched to a gene: 7. In DNA form, the CDR3 reads TGTGCCAGCAGCTTAAAGGACAGGGGGCCCTACGAGCAGTTCTTC. Residues: CASSLKDRGPYEQFF.

This clonotype has a count of ten or more. V is TRBV20-1 and J is TRBJ1-2; D remains unclear. The CDR3 is 13 amino acids. The germline gives CDR1 DFQATT, CDR2 SNEGSKA (reference sequence). Trimming removed 0 bases at V and 8 bases at J, with 13 bases between. CDR3 region: CSARDRIGSGYTF. Here the CDR3 DNA reads TGCAGTGCTAGAGATCGTATAGGGTCGGGCTACACCTTC.

In this sample, this clonotype turned up many times. The gene calls are TRBV3-1 and TRBJ1-5, with 9 positions matching TRBD1. This CDR3 spans 14 amino acids. Germline V gene data show CDR1 as LGHDT and CDR2 as YNNKEL (reference sequence). With V trimmed by 4 bases and J by 6 bases, 4 bases remained unmatched. The CDR3 DNA is TGTGCCAGCAGCCCCGGGACAGGGCCTCAGCCCCAGCATTTT. It specifies CASSPGTGPQPQHF.

In this sample, this clonotype turned up a few times. V gene TRBV29-1 combines with J gene TRBJ1-1; D remains unclear. Germline V CDR1 and CDR2: SQVTM, ANQGSEA. This CDR3 is built from 14 residues. The V end lost 3 bases, the J end lost 3 bases, and 14 bases lay between the germline ends. The CDR3 bases are TGCAGCGTTGAGGAGTCCCCCGGGGACACTGAAGCTTTCTTT. The encoded protein is CSVEESPGDTEAFF.

This clonotype was detected ten times or more. This chain links TRBV12-3 or TRBV12-4 with TRBJ1-5, with D unclear. Deletions cut 6 bases from V and 1 base from J, with 10 bases between. The CDR3 consists of 14 residues. This chain's CDR3 is CASSPTMSNQPQHF. Written as DNA, the CDR3 is TGTGCCAGCAGCCCGACAATGAGCAATCAGCCCCAGCATTTT.

This clonotype has ten or more counts. The chain employs TRBV6-1 and TRBJ1-2; 9 bases match TRBD1. The CDR3 spans 12 residues. Trimming at V came to 8 bases and at J to 9 bases, leaving 7 bases not matched to a gene. In germline, CDR1 is MNHNS, CDR2 SASEGT. CDR3 sequence reads: CASGKGQGRYTF. The CDR3 nucleotides read TGTGCCAGCGGGAAGGGACAGGGACGCTACACCTTC.

This clonotype was recorded many times. The chain has TRBV7-9 and TRBJ2-1, with 8 bases that match TRBD1. The CDR3 is 15 residues long. CDR1 and CDR2 from the germline V gene are SEHNR and FQNEAQ (reference sequence). With 1 base clipped from V and 7 bases from J, the junction kept 6 bases outside the gene matches. The CDR3 spells CASSLETGAWNEQFF. DNA for the CDR3: TGTGCCAGCAGCTTAGAGACAGGGGCATGGAATGAGCAGTTCTTC. Complete variable domain (other parts from reference TRBV7-9 and TRBJ2-1): DTGVSQNPRHKITKRGQNVTFRCDPISEHNRLYWYRQTLGQGPEFLTYFQNEAQLEKSRLLSDRFSAERPKGSFSTLEIQRTEQGDSAMYLCASSLETGAWNEQFFGPGTRLTVL.

This clonotype was recorded many times. The genes are TRBV18 and TRBJ1-4; no firm D call. Looked up from germline, CDR1 is KGHSH and CDR2 is LQKENI. The CDR3 spans 14 residues. Between the trimmed V and J ends, which lost 1 base and 1 base, there was a span of 4 bases. In DNA, the CDR3 is TGTGCCAGCTCACCACTCCGAACTAATGAAAAACTGTTTTTT. It codes for CASSPLRTNEKLFF.

This clonotype was found many times. The rearrangement uses TRBV2 and TRBJ1-5; D is possibly TRBD1 (5 bases). Germline loops: CDR1 SNHLY, CDR2 FYNNEI. The CDR3 consists of 14 residues. V lost 6 bases and J 6 bases, leaving 15 bases between the germline ends. For the CDR3, the DNA is TGTGCCAGCAGCCCCGGGACCACGGTTCAGCCCCAGCATTTT. Translating it yields CASSPGTTVQPQHF. Variable domain in full (rest from reference TRBV2 and TRBJ1-5): EPEVTQTPSHQVTQMGQEVILRCVPISNHLYFYWYRQILGQKVEFLVSFYNNEISEKSEIFDDQFSVERPDGSNFTLKIRSTKLEDSAMYFCASSPGTTVQPQHFGDGTRLSIL.

This clonotype was detected ten times or more. This rearrangement joins TRBV15 to TRBJ1-1; no clear D gene. This CDR3 region has 12 residues. Per the germline V gene, CDR1 is LNHNV and CDR2 is YYDKDF (reference sequence). The ends were cut back, 4 bases at V and 0 bases at J, with 3 bases in the middle. Here the CDR3 reads CATSTMNTEAFF. The CDR3, as DNA: TGTGCCACCAGCACAATGAACACTGAAGCTTTCTTT.

The chain uses TRBV30 and TRBJ1-2, with D tentatively TRBD1 (6 bases). Germline CDR1 reads GTSNPN; CDR2 reads SVGIG (reference sequence). Trimming took 8 bases from V and 5 from J, leaving 21 bases between them. The CDR3 length is 14 residues. CDR3 region: CASSINRVLYGYTF. The CDR3 nucleotides read TGTGCCAGTAGTATAAACAGGGTCCTTTATGGCTACACCTTC.

In regard to this clonotype: Because the CDR3's place on the DNA is in doubt, the DNA is left out and the CDR3 is given as listed by TCRdb. V is TRBV2 and J is TRBJ2-1; the table's D call, TRBD1, was not checked against the DNA. The CDR3 contains 14 residues when both ends are counted. Germline values: CDR1 SNHLY, CDR2 FYNNEI. The CDR3 sequence: CASLRARGINEQFF.

This clonotype was found many times. The CDR3 loop is CATSDPGGPNTGELFF. CDR3 coding DNA: TGTGCCACCAGTGATCCCGGAGGGCCGAACACCGGGGAGCTGTTTTTT. The genes are TRBV24-1 and TRBJ2-2; D might be TRBD2 (6 bases). V shed 3 bases and J shed 0 bases, with 10 bases lying between them. Germline V lookup: CDR1 KGHDR, CDR2 SFDVKD. The CDR3 has 16 residues.

This clonotype was observed a handful of times. The chain employs TRBV19 and TRBJ1-3; D ambiguous. Germline-derived CDR1 and CDR2 are LNHDA and SQIVND (reference sequence). The CDR3 contains 13 residues. Trimming removed 6 bases from V and 2 bases from J, with 8 bases in between. CDR3 loop: CASRPQAGNTIYF. The CDR3, as DNA: TGTGCCAGTAGGCCTCAAGCTGGAAACACCATATATTTT.

The rearrangement links TRBV19 to TRBJ2-1, with 16 bases aligning to TRBD2. With 9 bases clipped from V and 8 bases from J, the junction kept 13 bases outside the gene matches. The CDR3 consists of 17 residues. The germline CDR1 and CDR2 sequences are LNHDA and SQIVND (reference sequence). CDR3 bases: TGTGCCAGCGCACCGGGACTAGCGGGAGGGCCTTACTATGAGCAGTTCTTC. Translating it yields CASAPGLAGGPYYEQFF.

This clonotype appeared a single time. The rearrangement links TRBV28 to TRBJ2-1, with 11 bases fitting TRBD1. With V trimmed by 6 bases and J by 8 bases, 9 bases remained unmatched. Germline values: CDR1 MDHEN, CDR2 SYDVKM. The CDR3 is 15 residues long. The CDR3 DNA is TGTGCCAGCAGAAGCTGGACAGGGGGCCAACATGAGCAGTTCTTC. It encodes CASRSWTGGQHEQFF.

In this sample, this clonotype turned up many times. V gene TRBV7-9 combines with J gene TRBJ2-1; the match to TRBD2 covers 10 bases. Germline V gene data show CDR1 as SEHNR and CDR2 as FQNEAQ (reference sequence). The CDR3 covers 16 residues. Trimming at V came to 1 base and at J to 5 bases, leaving 5 bases not matched to a gene. The DNA of the CDR3 is TGTGCCAGCAGCTTAGTAGCGGGAGGTCCCAACAATGAGCAGTTCTTC. Protein sequence: CASSLVAGGPNNEQFF.

This sequence joins TRBV6-2 or TRBV6-3 and TRBJ1-2; 7 nucleotides agree with TRBD1. Germline loops: CDR1 MNHEY, CDR2 SVGEGT. The CDR3 extends over 17 amino acids. The J segment lost 0 bases and the V segment lost 6 bases, leaving 13 bases of the junction unmatched. This chain's CDR3 is CASSSLDRAIPNYGYTF. Here the CDR3 DNA reads TGTGCCAGCAGCTCGCTTGACAGGGCGATCCCTAACTATGGCTACACCTTC.

The chain has TRBV2 and TRBJ1-1; D is unresolved. This CDR3 is 11 amino acids long. V lost 9 bases, J lost 4 bases, and 9 bases lay in between. The V gene's germline CDR1 is SNHLY and CDR2 FYNNEI. DNA for the CDR3: TGTGCCAGGGAAGTGAGCACTGAAGCTTTCTTT. It is translated as CAREVSTEAFF. The complete variable domain, with remaining parts taken from reference TRBV2 and TRBJ1-1, reads EPEVTQTPSHQVTQMGQEVILRCVPISNHLYFYWYRQILGQKVEFLVSFYNNEISEKSEIFDDQFSVERPDGSNFTLKIRSTKLEDSAMYFCAREVSTEAFFGQGTRLTVV.

This clonotype was recorded many times. V usage is TRBV7-8 and J usage is TRBJ1-1, with 7 bases matching TRBD1. The CDR3 has 17 amino acids. V dropped 1 base and J dropped 5; count of bases not matched to a gene: 13. Germline lookup yields CDR1 SGHVS and CDR2 FQNEAQ. The CDR3 bases are TGTGCCAGCAGCTTAGGTAGGGGGCCTCGAAGACGGACTGAAGCTTTCTTT. This translates into CASSLGRGPRRRTEAFF.

There are many counts of this clonotype. This chain uses TRBV2 with TRBJ1-2, with a possible D match to TRBD1 (5 bases). Trimming left V 2 bases short and J 0 bases short, with 16 bases between. This CDR3 is 17 amino acids long. The germline V gene has CDR1 SNHLY and CDR2 FYNNEI. The CDR3 DNA reads as TGTGCCAGCAGTGAAAATGGCTTGACAGTTTCTAACTATGGCTACACCTTC. It encodes CASSENGLTVSNYGYTF.

This clonotype was seen only a few times. V usage is TRBV7-3 and J usage is TRBJ1-1; the D gene is possibly TRBD1 (5 bases). V lost 11 bases and J lost 4, with 26 bases in between. Germline lookup yields CDR1 SGHTA and CDR2 FQGTGA. This CDR3 comprises 16 residues. CDR3 sequence: CAPGATPGQGVTEAFF. The CDR3 DNA reads TGTGCCCCCGGTGCCACCCCAGGGCAGGGCGTCACTGAAGCTTTCTTT.

This clonotype was seen repeatedly, ten times or more. The gene calls are TRBV15 and TRBJ2-1; 12 positions match TRBD2. The CDR3 length is 18 residues. V lost 0 bases and J lost 9; bases outside the gene matches: 12. Germline V gives CDR1 LNHNV, CDR2 YYDKDF (reference sequence). DNA for the CDR3: TGTGCCACCAGCAGAGATAGGGCTAGCGGGAGGGCTGTCTCTGAGCAGTTCTTC. This encodes CATSRDRASGRAVSEQFF.